Listed below are T cell receptor beta chains from one sample, sequenced in a study of T cells after yellow fever vaccination. TCRdb re-called the 5' RACE reads with MiXCR, one entry per CDR3 protein. The sample has 300,000 to 400,000 distinct CDR3 sequences; 3% to 4.5% are singletons. Sequenced material: PBMCs, taken 5 days after the yellow fever booster vaccination. All receptors come from a man between 18 and 29 years old who received the YFV17D yellow fever vaccine. The CDR3 runs from the conserved cysteine through the conserved F or W. Fields, in order: D gene, clone size, J gene, V gene, CDR3 protein, CDR3 DNA. The D gene is left open where the match is weak. Clone size is given for some rows only: seen once, a few or many times, or a class if the clone is expanded.

NA	NA	TRBJ1-6	TRBV19	CASSIGTARSPLHF	TGTGCCAGTAGTATAGGGACAGCACGGTCACCCCTCCACTTT
NA	many	TRBJ2-5	TRBV3-1	CASSQGFQGGQETQYF	TGTGCCAGCAGCCAAGGTTTCCAGGGTGGTCAAGAGACCCAGTACTTC
NA	NA	TRBJ2-3	TRBV6-5	CASSYSLGHTDTQYF	TGTGCCAGCAGTTACTCGTTGGGGCACACAGATACGCAGTATTTT
NA	many	TRBJ2-1	TRBV20-1	CSARRINSYNEQFF	TGCAGTGCTAGACGTATCAACTCCTACAATGAGCAGTTCTTC
NA	NA	TRBJ2-3	TRBV2	CASNIYSDTQYF	TGTGCCAGCAATATATACTCGGATACGCAGTATTTT
NA	NA	TRBJ1-6	TRBV7-9	CASSLLPGGNSPLHF	TGTGCCAGCAGCCTACTGCCGGGGGGAAATTCACCCCTCCACTTT
NA	few	TRBJ1-6	TRBV12-3/TRBV12-4	CASSLWTDNSPLHF	TGTGCCAGCAGTTTATGGACAGATAATTCACCCCTCCACTTT
TRBD1	NA	TRBJ1-1	TRBV7-6	CASSTGRTGANTEAFF	TGTGCCAGCAGCACCGGTCGGACAGGAGCGAACACTGAAGCTTTCTTT
NA	NA	TRBJ1-2	TRBV4-3	CASSRTVGTHAYYGYTF	TGCGCCAGCAGCCGGACCGTAGGGACTCATGCTTACTATGGCTACACCTTC
NA	few	TRBJ1-6	TRBV25-1	CASSEETSYNSPLHF	TGTGCCAGCAGTGAGGAGACCTCCTATAATTCACCCCTCCACTTT
NA	NA	TRBJ2-5	TRBV20-1	CTGRYQETQYF	TGCACTGGGAGGTACCAAGAGACCCAGTACTTC
NA	many	TRBJ1-5	TRBV6-2/TRBV6-3	CASSLNGVYQPQHF	TGTGCCAGCAGTCTCAACGGAGTGTATCAGCCCCAGCATTTT
TRBD1	NA	TRBJ1-1	TRBV7-9	CASSSGTGEFEAFF	TGTGCCAGCAGCTCGGGGACAGGGGAATTCGAAGCTTTCTTT
TRBD2	few	TRBJ2-1	TRBV6-2/TRBV6-3	CASRLAGDNEQFF	TGTGCCAGCAGGCTAGCGGGGGACAATGAGCAGTTCTTC
NA	NA	TRBJ1-5	TRBV12-3/TRBV12-4	CASSWGPSINQPQHF	TGTGCCAGCAGTTGGGGGCCATCTATCAATCAGCCCCAGCATTTT
NA	NA	TRBJ1-2	TRBV15	CATSRDGGRFYGYTF	TGTGCCACCAGCAGAGATGGAGGCAGATTCTATGGCTACACCTTC
NA	few	TRBJ2-5	TRBV3-1	CASSPGEMETQYF	TGTGCCAGCAGCCCAGGCGAGATGGAGACCCAGTACTTC
NA	few	TRBJ1-3	TRBV18	CASSPQGRNTIYF	TGTGCCAGCTCACCACAGGGAAGAAACACCATATATTTT
TRBD1	many	TRBJ2-7	TRBV12-3/TRBV12-4	CASSSDWTGGITSYEQYF	TGTGCCAGCAGTTCCGACTGGACAGGGGGTATCACCTCCTACGAGCAGTACTTC
TRBD2	many	TRBJ2-7	TRBV12-3/TRBV12-4	CASSFTSASYEQYF	TGTGCCAGCAGTTTTACTAGCGCATCCTACGAGCAGTACTTC
NA	few	TRBJ2-7	TRBV3-1	CASSQGTAYEQYF	TGTGCCAGCAGCCAAGGGACAGCCTACGAGCAGTACTTC
NA	few	TRBJ1-3	TRBV28	CASSLRELSGNTIYF	TGTGCCAGCAGTCTCCGGGAGCTCTCTGGAAACACCATATATTTT
TRBD1	few	TRBJ1-1	TRBV5-5	CASSRQGANTEAFF	TGTGCCAGCAGCAGACAGGGGGCGAACACTGAAGCTTTCTTT
NA	few	TRBJ2-3	TRBV29-1	CSARGTRTDTQYF	TGCAGCGCCCGGGGGACGCGCACAGATACGCAGTATTTT
TRBD1	NA	TRBJ2-5	TRBV2	CASSVGTGEETQYF	TGTGCCAGCAGCGTTGGGACAGGGGAGGAGACCCAGTACTTC
NA	few	TRBJ2-2	TRBV21-1	CASSKTGTGNTGELFF	TGTGCCAGCAGCAAGACCGGGACAGGGAACACCGGGGAGCTGTTTTTT
NA	few	TRBJ1-5	TRBV7-2	CASSLAPGAGQPQHF	TGTGCCAGCAGCTTAGCCCCGGGGGCGGGTCAGCCCCAGCATTTT
NA	many	TRBJ2-3	TRBV4-3	CASSQDPPGGGTDTQYF	TGCGCCAGCAGCCAAGATCCACCCGGCGGGGGCACAGATACGCAGTATTTT
NA	NA	TRBJ1-6	TRBV4-1	CASSQVLPPPLHF	TGCGCCAGCAGCCAAGTGTTACCTCCACCCCTCCACTTT
NA	NA	TRBJ1-3	TRBV11-1	CASSLYPSGNTIYF	TGTGCCAGCAGCTTATACCCCTCTGGAAACACCATATATTTT
NA	NA	TRBJ1-6	TRBV5-6	CASRSAAGTLHF	TGTGCCAGCAGATCCGCGGCGGGAACCCTCCACTTT
TRBD1	few	TRBJ1-2	TRBV7-8	CASSPRGRGQGYTF	TGTGCCAGCAGCCCAAGGGGCAGGGGGCAAGGCTACACCTTC
NA	few	TRBJ2-3	TRBV20-1	CSARDWAGDTQYF	TGCAGTGCTAGAGACTGGGCCGGGGATACGCAGTATTTT
TRBD2	NA	TRBJ2-5	TRBV7-2	CASSRGLADQETQYF	TGTGCCAGCAGCCGAGGACTAGCGGACCAAGAGACCCAGTACTTC
TRBD1	many	TRBJ1-2	TRBV6-5	CASSSDAGGGQIDF	TGTGCCAGCAGCTCTGACGCAGGGGGCGGCCAGATAGACTTC
TRBD2	many	TRBJ2-4	TRBV7-2	CASSFQGEGIQYF	TGTGCCAGCAGCTTTCAAGGGGAGGGCATTCAGTACTTC
NA	few	TRBJ1-2	TRBV24-1	CATSDATGNYGYTF	TGTGCCACCAGTGATGCTACAGGGAACTATGGCTACACCTTC
NA	few	TRBJ2-3	TRBV28	CASSLSPRSWYF	TGTGCCAGCAGTTTATCCCCGAGAAGTTGGTATTTT
NA	many	TRBJ2-1	TRBV10-1	CASSLYRAYNEQFF	TGCGCCAGCAGCCTATATCGGGCCTACAATGAGCAGTTCTTC
NA	few	TRBJ1-2	TRBV27	CASSSRGEGYTF	TGTGCCAGCAGTTCTCGGGGTGAAGGCTACACCTTC
NA	many	TRBJ1-3	TRBV10-3	CAISTGPTSGNTIYF	TGTGCCATCAGCACGGGGCCAACCTCTGGAAACACCATATATTTT
NA	NA	TRBJ2-1	TRBV11-2	CASSLRRAGIPNEQFF	TGTGCCAGCAGCCTACGGCGGGCAGGTATACCCAATGAGCAGTTCTTC
NA	few	TRBJ2-5	TRBV11-2	CASSLWLAGETQYF	TGTGCCAGCAGCTTGTGGCTAGCCGGTGAGACCCAGTACTTC
NA	few	TRBJ2-1	TRBV14	CASSRLDSYNEQFF	TGTGCCAGCAGTCGACTAGACTCCTACAATGAGCAGTTCTTC
TRBD2	few	TRBJ2-1	TRBV9	CASGSGAGSYNEQFF	TGTGCCAGCGGCAGCGGGGCCGGCTCCTACAATGAGCAGTTCTTC
TRBD2	many	TRBJ2-2	TRBV7-3	CASSLLGGAIGELFF	TGTGCCAGCAGCTTACTCGGGGGGGCTATCGGGGAGCTGTTTTTT
NA	few	TRBJ1-5	TRBV4-1	CASSRGVGNQPQHF	TGCGCCAGCAGTCGGGGAGTGGGGAATCAGCCCCAGCATTTT
TRBD1	NA	TRBJ1-4	TRBV23-1	CASGQPRATGGRATNEKLFF	TGCGCCAGCGGACAGCCCCGCGCGACAGGGGGGCGGGCAACTAATGAAAAACTGTTTTTT
NA	many	TRBJ2-7	TRBV7-3	CASSLGVGYEQYF	TGTGCCAGCAGCTTGGGGGTGGGATACGAGCAGTACTTC
TRBD2	NA	TRBJ2-3	TRBV7-2	CASSWRLAGPDTQYF	TGTGCCAGCAGCTGGCGCCTAGCGGGCCCAGATACGCAGTATTTT
NA	few	TRBJ2-4	TRBV4-3	CASGWGAKNIQYF	TGCGCCAGCGGCTGGGGAGCCAAAAACATTCAGTACTTC
TRBD1	few	TRBJ2-3	TRBV7-9	CASSYDRTGGYTQYF	TGTGCCAGCAGCTACGATCGGACAGGCGGATATACGCAGTATTTT